This TCR beta chain came from a study of T-cell memory formation after mild COVID-19. As for the study in general: TCR clusters were mostly confined to one donor each. Study results and caveats: SARS-CoV-2 specificity was not confirmed for second-wave clones peaking on day 37. Day 15 to 85 contracting clones showed balanced CD4/CD8; day 15 to 37 expanders favored CD4+.

A 5'RACE reaction primed in the constant segment made cDNA libraries of TCR alpha and TCR beta, and these carried sample barcodes and UMIs. One entry per CDR3 protein results from TCRdb running MiXCR on the 5' RACE reads. The profile shows 310,000 or so distinct CDR3 sequences, roughly 15% of them singletons. Comment on this clonotype: Its antigen is as yet unknown.

The CDR3 runs 13 residues. Trimming left V 1 base short and J 4 bases short, with 7 bases between. Germline V gene lookup returns CDR1 MNHEY and CDR2 SMNVEV (reference sequence). J is TRBJ1-1 and V is TRBV27; D call uncertain. Material for sequencing was PBMCs or a T cell subset sorted from them (not recorded which). This sequence originates from a man younger than 30 who had mild COVID-19 (a few samples of this study predate the infection). Cell type and time point are not known. CDR3 residues: CASSLLTGTEAFF. The CDR3 coding sequence is TGTGCCAGCAGTTTATTGACCGGCACTGAAGCTTTCTTT.